This TCR beta chain stems from a study of CD8 T cells in Susac syndrome. In the study overall: Patients with Susac syndrome were therapy-naive, treated with corticosteroids, or treated with intravenous immunoglobulin alone when blood was collected. Study-level findings and limits: The CD4+ T cell repertoires, which came from Susac syndrome patients, showed no sign of clonal expansion.

This CDR3 region has 11 residues. Germline CDR1 and CDR2: LGHDT and YNNKEL (reference sequence). V shed 3 bases and J shed 6 bases, with 6 bases lying between them. Random hexamers were used to reverse transcribe about 0.5 to 1 ug of RNA. Amplification of TCR beta CDR3 by immunoSEQ multiplex PCR spanned 54 Vbeta and 13 Jbeta. Via MiXCR, TCRdb re-called the immunoSEQ multiplex PCR reads, giving one row per CDR3 protein. The sample shows roughly 250,000 distinct CDR3 sequences, about 96% of them seen only once. With respect to this clonotype: The antigen remains unidentified.

The TCR comes from a human donor with Susac syndrome. Specimen: CD4+ T cells from PBMCs. V gene TRBV3-1 combines with J gene TRBJ2-7; D is unclear. This CDR3 is CASSQGLEQYF. CDR3 DNA sequence: TGTGCCAGCAGCCAGGGCCTCGAGCAGTACTTC.